The clone carrying this T cell receptor beta chain occurred a few times. What it recognizes is unknown. The germline CDR1 and CDR2 sequences are SGDLS and YYNGEE. V gave up 3 bases and J gave up 0 bases; unmatched junction bases: 7. The CDR3 totals 16 residues. The library gave individual cDNA molecules unique molecular identifiers. Each CDR3 protein gets one entry after TCRdb re-called the RACE reads with MiXCR. The repertoire holds about 190,000 distinct CDR3 sequences, with more than 20% as singletons. Noted time point: patch test 3, about 24 weeks after DPC sensitization. The treatment: therapeutic diphenylcyclopropenone sensitization with weekly scalp DPC. The data were obtained in a study of human T cells and chemical hapten exposure. Overall study: Once 0.01% DPC had been applied to the upper back by patch test, readings were taken at 6 days.

Study observations and caveats: Counts of TCRs expanded at PT1 correlated positively with patch test score.

The rearrangement uses TRBV9 and TRBJ2-3, with 7 bases fitting TRBD2. The source of this sequence is a woman in her 40s with alopecia areata. Some clones in this sample may be carry-over from other donors' samples. The sample here was whole blood, taken in connection with sensitization to the hapten diphenylcyclopropenone (DPC). DNA of the CDR3: TGTGCCAGCAGCGCCCCCAGCGGGGCTAGCACAGATACGCAGTATTTT. Amino acids: CASSAPSGASTDTQYF.